The 26 T cell receptor beta chains below all came from one sample that was sequenced in a study of blood T cell repertoires in COVID-19. Measured with immunoSEQ multiplex PCR; TCRdb has only the in-frame clones, and not every one. The table has some 160,000 clones, roughly nine tenths seen once. Sequencing was performed on peripheral blood. The receptors come from a woman aged 60-70 years with active COVID-19.

This chain joins TRBV11-2 and TRBJ1-4; D is unresolved. CDR1 and CDR2 from the germline V gene are SGHAT and FQNNGV. V lost 1 base, J lost 7 bases, and 7 bases lay in between. The CDR3 sequence is 13 residues long. This CDR3 reads CASSLGPSEKLFF. Here the CDR3 DNA reads TGTGCCAGCAGCTTAGGGCCCTCTGAAAAACTGTTTTTT.

The chain combines TRBV14 with TRBJ2-1, with TRBD2 matching over 9 bases. The V and J ends lost 1 base and 2 bases, in that order; junction bases with no gene match: 3. The CDR3 has 16 amino acids. The germline gives CDR1 SGHDN, CDR2 FVKESK. The CDR3 spells CASSQGGRVTYNEQFF. CDR3 sequence (DNA): TGTGCCAGCAGCCAAGGCGGGAGGGTAACCTACAATGAGCAGTTCTTC. Using reference TRBV14 and TRBJ2-1 for the parts outside the CDR3, the full variable domain is EAGVTQFPSHSVIEKGQTVTLRCDPISGHDNLYWYRRVMGKEIKFLLHFVKESKQDESGMPNNRFLAERTGGTYSTLKVQPAELEDSGVYFCASSQGGRVTYNEQFFGPGTRLTVL.

The chain joins TRBV21-1 to TRBJ2-3; the table assigns TRBD1, which was not confirmed against the DNA. TRBV21-1 is a recognized pseudogene. There are 18 residues in the CDR3. The CDR3 region has the DNA TGTGCCAGCAGCAAAGAGTGGACAGGGAGGAAGGTCACAGATACGCAGTATTTT. It yields the protein CASSKEWTGRKVTDTQYF.

This rearrangement joins TRBV30 to TRBJ2-7; unclear D gene. CDR1 GTSNPN and CDR2 SVGIG come from the germline V gene (reference sequence). The CDR3 extends over 15 amino acids. Deletions cut 4 bases from V and 3 bases from J, with 19 bases between. CDR3 sequence: CAWTLGPAPIYEQYF. CDR3 coding DNA: TGTGCCTGGACGTTGGGCCCAGCACCGATCTACGAGCAGTACTTC.

DNA of the CDR3: TGTGCCAGCAGCCCCCTTTACGGCGAGCAGTACTTC. Residues: CASSPLYGEQYF. The J gene is TRBJ2-7, the V gene TRBV6-6, with D uncertain. CDR3 length: 12 amino acids. V lost 6 bases and J lost 6, with 12 bases in between. Per germline, CDR1 MNHNY and CDR2 SVGAGI (reference sequence).

The chain is built from TRBV4-2 and TRBJ2-4; TRBD1 is a possible D gene (5 bases). CDR1 LGHNA and CDR2 YNFKEQ come from the germline V gene. This CDR3 is 15 amino acids long. Trimming shortened V by 0 bases and J by 4 bases, and 10 bases separated the two germline ends. This CDR3 is CASSQEGQGKNIQYF. The DNA of the CDR3 is TGTGCCAGCAGCCAAGAGGGCCAGGGAAAAAACATTCAGTACTTC.

The gene calls are TRBV28 and TRBJ1-1; tentative D call: TRBD1 (5 bases). Germline lookup yields CDR1 MDHEN and CDR2 SYDVKM. This CDR3 has 18 amino acids. V gave up 6 bases and J gave up 1 base, with 24 bases separating them. The CDR3 DNA reads TGTGCCAGCAGCTCTCCACAGGATGTCACTGGCCAGAACACTGAAGCTTTCTTT. This sequence encodes CASSSPQDVTGQNTEAFF.

This chain links TRBV28 with TRBJ2-1, with D possibly TRBD1 on 5 matching bases. CDR3 length equals 15 residues. The germline CDR1 and CDR2 sequences are MDHEN and SYDVKM. Trimming pared 1 base from V and 6 bases from J, leaving 13 bases between. The CDR3 region is CASSLLGQGSNEQFF. CDR3 DNA sequence: TGTGCCAGCAGTTTATTGGGGCAGGGAAGCAATGAGCAGTTCTTC.

The chain links TRBV7-2 to TRBJ2-5; 7 bases fit TRBD2. With 4 bases clipped from V and 4 bases from J, the junction kept 12 bases outside the gene matches. The CDR3 is made up of 16 amino acids. Germline V CDR1 and CDR2: SGHTA, FQGNSA. CDR3 amino acids: CASSWGGSVGRETQYF. Here the CDR3 DNA reads TGTGCCAGCAGCTGGGGCGGGAGTGTGGGGAGAGAGACCCAGTACTTC.

V is TRBV10-1 and J is TRBJ2-1, with D possibly being TRBD2 (6 bases). Looked up from germline, CDR1 is WNHNN and CDR2 is SYGVQD (reference sequence). The CDR3 is 16 amino acids. V was clipped by 3 bases and J by 0 bases, with 12 bases between them. CDR3 DNA: TGCGCCAGCAGTGACACGACGGGAGACTCCTACAATGAGCAGTTCTTC. Amino acid sequence: CASSDTTGDSYNEQFF.

The rearrangement joins TRBV28 to TRBJ1-3, with D perhaps TRBD1 (6 bases). CDR3 length: 16 amino acids. The V gene lost 3 bases and the J gene lost 0 bases, with 12 bases spanning the gap. Germline values: CDR1 MDHEN, CDR2 SYDVKM. The chain's CDR3 is CASSFMGTLSGNTIYF. The CDR3 DNA follows: TGTGCCAGCAGTTTCATGGGGACACTCTCTGGAAACACCATATATTTT.

The chain links TRBV3-1 (or the pseudogene TRBV3-2) to TRBJ1-5; 9 bases match TRBD1. CDR1 LGHDT and CDR2 YNNKEL come from the germline V gene (reference sequence). CDR3 length equals 15 residues. With 3 bases clipped from V and 6 bases from J, the junction kept 6 bases outside the gene matches. The CDR3 spells CASSQGQGGGQPQHF. DNA of the CDR3: TGTGCCAGCAGCCAGGGACAGGGCGGGGGTCAGCCCCAGCATTTT.

The chain carries TRBV28 and TRBJ2-1, with TRBD2 matching 10 bases. With 6 bases clipped from V and 8 bases from J, the junction kept 25 bases outside the gene matches. Germline-derived CDR1 and CDR2 are MDHEN and SYDVKM. The length of the CDR3 is 20 residues. The CDR3 DNA reads as TGTGCCAGCAGCATAGTGCCCTGGCCCCCTCCTAGCGGGAGAAATGATGAGCAGTTCTTC. Protein product: CASSIVPWPPPSGRNDEQFF.

This sequence joins TRBV6-2 or TRBV6-3 and TRBJ2-3, with TRBD2 matching over 16 bases. CDR1 is MNHEY, CDR2 SVGEGT, per germline. V lost 4 bases and J lost 3; bases outside the gene matches: 4. The CDR3 is made up of 17 amino acids. CDR3 DNA: TGTGCCAGCAGTTCACCGGGACTAGCGGGAGGGACAGATACGCAGTATTTT. This translates into CASSSPGLAGGTDTQYF.

Many counts were recorded for this clone. The V gene is TRBV5-6, the J gene TRBJ2-3, with D perhaps TRBD2 (6 bases). Trimming shortened V by 1 base and J by 1 base, and 19 bases separated the two germline ends. The CDR3 contains 18 residues. Germline V gene data show CDR1 as SGHDT and CDR2 as YYEEEE. CDR3 DNA sequence: TGTGCCAGCAGCTTGCTCCGGGTGGAGGGATCAGGCACAGATACGCAGTATTTT. It encodes CASSLLRVEGSGTDTQYF. The variable domain in full, completed from reference TRBV5-6 and TRBJ2-3, reads DAGVTQSPTHLIKTRGQQVTLRCSPKSGHDTVSWYQQALGQGPQFIFQYYEEEERQRGNFPDRFSGHQFPNYSSELNVNALLLGDSALYLCASSLLRVEGSGTDTQYFGPGTRLTVL.

The chain carries TRBV28 and TRBJ1-2, with TRBD1 as a possible D gene (6 bases). Germline V gene sequence: CDR1 MDHEN, CDR2 SYDVKM. With 3 bases removed from V and 2 bases from J, the gap between germline ends came to 16 bases. The CDR3 runs to 16 residues. The CDR3 region is CASSLQQGRSNYGYTF. In DNA form, the CDR3 reads TGTGCCAGCAGTTTGCAACAGGGAAGGTCCAACTATGGCTACACCTTC.

The chain joins TRBV5-1 to TRBJ1-1, with 11 bases identical to TRBD1. CDR1 and CDR2 (germline): SGHRS, YFSETQ. V lost 4 bases to trimming and J lost 4 bases; unmatched junction nucleotides: 6. The CDR3 runs to 15 residues. CDR3 loop: CASSKGTGGSTEAFF. In DNA form, the CDR3 reads TGCGCCAGCAGCAAAGGGACAGGGGGAAGCACTGAAGCTTTCTTT.

V gene TRBV4-2 combines with J gene TRBJ2-1; perhaps TRBD2 as D (6 bases). Germline V gene data show CDR1 as LGHNA and CDR2 as YNFKEQ. V shed 0 bases and J shed 3 bases, with 12 bases lying between them. The CDR3 sequence is 16 residues long. CDR3: CASSQDWDSFYNEQFF. Here the CDR3 DNA reads TGTGCCAGCAGCCAAGACTGGGACTCTTTCTACAATGAGCAGTTCTTC.

This chain uses TRBV9 with TRBJ1-3, with D possibly matching TRBD1 (6 bases). V lost 0 bases and J 2 bases, leaving 6 bases between the germline ends. The V gene's germline CDR1 is SGDLS and CDR2 YYNGEE. This CDR3 contains 14 residues. DNA for the CDR3: TGTGCCAGCAGCGTAGAGGGGGCTGGAAACACCATATATTTT. This sequence encodes CASSVEGAGNTIYF.

This clone occurred once. The chain has TRBV5-1 and TRBJ2-5; 12 nucleotides line up with TRBD2. Germline-derived CDR1 and CDR2 are SGHRS and YFSETQ. Germline trimming cut 1 base from V and 4 bases from J; bases unmatched to any gene: 2. This CDR3 is built from 15 residues. CDR3 in DNA: TGCGCCAGCAGCTTGTCACTAGCGGGAGGAGAGACCCAGTACTTC. This codes for CASSLSLAGGETQYF.

J is TRBJ2-7 and V is TRBV27, with 9 bases that match TRBD2. CDR3 length equals 15 residues. CDR1 and CDR2 from the germline V gene are MNHEY and SMNVEV (reference sequence). Trimming cost V 5 bases and J 2 bases; bases outside gene matches: 7. The CDR3 DNA reads TGTGCCAGCAGTGAAGCGGGAGGCGGAACCTACGAGCAGTACTTC. Its protein is CASSEAGGGTYEQYF.

This clone was seen more than once but under ten times. The genes are TRBV24-1 and TRBJ2-1, with D perhaps TRBD2 (5 bases). Per the germline V gene, CDR1 is KGHDR and CDR2 is SFDVKD. The CDR3 runs 16 residues. Trimming stripped 0 bases from V and 10 bases from J, with 18 bases between. CDR3 amino acids: CATSDLERASSREQFF. The CDR3, as DNA: TGTGCCACCAGTGATTTGGAGAGGGCTTCCTCCCGCGAGCAGTTCTTC.

The chain combines TRBV6-2 or TRBV6-3 with TRBJ1-1; D gene unclear. Germline CDR1 reads MNHEY; CDR2 reads SVGEGT. The germline V and J ends were trimmed by 0 bases and 3 bases, with 14 bases remaining between them. The CDR3 covers 16 residues. CDR3 nucleotides: TGTGCCAGCAGTTACTCGGGTTCGCGGGTCCACACTGAAGCTTTCTTT. Protein sequence: CASSYSGSRVHTEAFF.

The rearrangement links TRBV28 to TRBJ1-1; D unclear. Germline lookup yields CDR1 MDHEN and CDR2 SYDVKM. The CDR3 sequence is 13 residues long. Trimming stripped 8 bases from V and 0 bases from J, with 10 bases between. The CDR3 DNA reads TGTGCCAGCCACGGCGGGGTGAACACTGAAGCTTTCTTT. Protein: CASHGGVNTEAFF.

The genes are TRBV14 and TRBJ2-1; 7 nucleotides line up with TRBD1. The V segment lost 4 bases and the J segment 9 bases; nucleotides outside the gene matches: 18. The V gene's germline CDR1 is SGHDN and CDR2 FVKESK. The CDR3 sequence is 17 residues long. This CDR3 reads CASSLRERSRGGGEQFF. CDR3 DNA: TGTGCCAGCAGCCTTCGAGAGCGGAGCAGAGGGGGCGGTGAGCAGTTCTTC.

The sample holds one count of this clone. The chain links TRBV4-1 to TRBJ2-1; the match to TRBD1 covers 9 bases. Germline values: CDR1 MGHRA, CDR2 YSYEKL. The CDR3 spans 15 residues. The ends lost 4 bases at V and 4 bases at J; junction bases unmatched: 5. This CDR3 is CASSLRDREYNEQFF. The DNA for the CDR3 is TGCGCCAGCAGCCTCAGGGACAGGGAGTACAATGAGCAGTTCTTC.